This T cell receptor (beta chain) appears in the sequencing data of a study of blood T cell repertoires in COVID-19. Looking at the study overall: The samples span acute and convalescent COVID-19 from the United States, Italy and Spain.

The protocol was immunoSEQ multiplex PCR, while the TCRdb copy is restricted to in-frame clones and leaves out a portion. The table lists 150,000 or so clones, more than 80% of them singletons, with 13% in the top ten. Germline assignment: CDR1 MNHEY and CDR2 SMNVEV (reference sequence). V gave up 0 bases and J gave up 7 bases; unmatched junction bases: 2. This CDR3 has 16 amino acids. The rearrangement links TRBV27 to TRBJ1-6; TRBD1 aligns across 11 bases. The source is a young man with COVID-19, enrolled during active disease. Sequenced input: peripheral blood. The CDR3 loop reads CASSLSGTGGNSPLHF. CDR3 coding DNA: TGTGCCAGCAGTTTATCGGGGACAGGGGGGAATTCACCCCTCCACTTT.